One sample yielded the 27 T cell receptor beta chains listed below, sequenced in a study of blood T cell repertoires in COVID-19. Libraries were prepared by immunoSEQ multiplex PCR; TCRdb keeps only in-frame clonotypes and omits some of them. The sample shows 110,000 to 150,000 clones, around nine tenths of them seen only once. The sample consisted of peripheral blood. The receptors stem from a human donor in a cohort sampled during active COVID-19.

The chain couples TRBV9 to TRBJ2-5, with D perhaps TRBD2 (6 bases). The germline CDR1 and CDR2 sequences are SGDLS and YYNGEE. The CDR3 consists of 14 residues. Trimming shortened V by 2 bases and J by 7 bases, and 15 bases separated the two germline ends. CDR3 residues: CASSVGSAGGTQYF. In DNA, the CDR3 is TGTGCCAGCAGCGTCGGATCCGCCGGGGGGACCCAGTACTTC.

V and J are TRBV7-9 and TRBJ2-1; TRBD2 matches at 7 bases. The CDR3 consists of 11 residues. Germline trimming cut 5 bases from V and 8 bases from J; bases unmatched to any gene: 0. Germline V gene lookup returns CDR1 SEHNR and CDR2 FQNEAQ (reference sequence). This chain's CDR3 is CASSREDEQFF. The CDR3, as DNA: TGTGCCAGCAGCCGGGAGGATGAGCAGTTCTTC.

V and J are TRBV5-1 and TRBJ2-1; weak D call: TRBD1 (6 bases). From germline, CDR1 is SGHRS and CDR2 YFSETQ. Between the trimmed V and J ends, which lost 0 bases and 7 bases, there was a span of 8 bases. The CDR3 totals 13 residues. The chain's CDR3 is CASSLGGPNEQFF. For the CDR3, the DNA is TGCGCCAGCAGCTTGGGGGGGCCAAATGAGCAGTTCTTC.

The chain recombines TRBV29-1 with TRBJ1-2; D is uncertain. The V end was cut by 0 bases, the J end by 3 bases, with 14 bases between. Germline loops: CDR1 SQVTM, CDR2 ANQGSEA. The CDR3 extends over 15 amino acids. The CDR3 DNA follows: TGCAGCGTTGAAGACCCCTTTATGAGCCACTATGGCTACACCTTC. As protein: CSVEDPFMSHYGYTF.

The chain is built from TRBV7-9 and TRBJ2-5, with 7 positions matching TRBD1. This CDR3 has 16 residues. Germline V CDR1 and CDR2: SEHNR, FQNEAQ (reference sequence). Trimming cost V 4 bases and J 5 bases; bases outside gene matches: 13. Written as DNA, the CDR3 is TGTGCCAGCAGCTCGACAGGGTCGACGAATTTGGAGACCCAGTACTTC. As protein: CASSSTGSTNLETQYF.

The chain uses TRBV5-5 and TRBJ2-7, with D maybe TRBD1 (5 bases). The CDR3 contains 13 residues. V shed 2 bases and J shed 0 bases, with 6 bases lying between them. Germline assignment: CDR1 SGHKS and CDR2 YYEKEE (reference sequence). CDR3 DNA sequence: TGTGCCAGCAGCTTCCAGGGCTCCTACGAGCAGTACTTC. Translating it yields CASSFQGSYEQYF.

Only a few counts were recorded for this clone. The V and J genes are TRBV12-3 or TRBV12-4 and TRBJ1-2, with 7 bases that match TRBD1. The CDR3 loop spans 13 amino acids. Unmatched junction bases numbered 8, after V lost 7 bases and J lost 6 bases. CDR3 DNA sequence: TGTGCCAGCACTTCAGGACAGGAGGATGGCTACACCTTC. Translated, it gives CASTSGQEDGYTF.

The V call is TRBV19, the J call TRBJ2-7, with D possibly being TRBD1 (6 bases). Trimming shortened V by 3 bases and J by 2 bases, and 20 bases separated the two germline ends. CDR1 LNHDA and CDR2 SQIVND come from the germline V gene (reference sequence). This CDR3 comprises 17 residues. Written as DNA, the CDR3 is TGTGCCAGTAGTATCGTTGCAACTCCGGGACACACCTACGAGCAGTACTTC. Amino acids: CASSIVATPGHTYEQYF.

This chain connects TRBV5-1 to TRBJ2-3; 9 bases fit TRBD2. The CDR3 length is 17 residues. V dropped 0 bases and J dropped 1; count of bases not matched to a gene: 6. Germline CDR1 SGHRS, CDR2 YFSETQ. CDR3 DNA sequence: TGCGCCAGCAGCTTGGTTAGCGGGAGAGGGGGCACAGATACGCAGTATTTT. Its translation is CASSLVSGRGGTDTQYF. The full variable domain, in which reference TRBV5-1 and TRBJ2-3 provide the parts outside the CDR3, is KAGVTQTPRYLIKTRGQQVTLSCSPISGHRSVSWYQQTPGQGLQFLFEYFSETQRNKGNFPGRFSGRQFSNSRSEMNVSTLELGDSALYLCASSLVSGRGGTDTQYFGPGTRLTVL.

The chain couples TRBV5-1 to TRBJ1-4; 7 bases agree with TRBD1. The CDR3 contains 15 residues. J gave up 3 bases and V 4 bases, and 6 bases lay outside the gene matches. Germline V gives CDR1 SGHRS, CDR2 YFSETQ. CDR3 loop: CASSPDRLANEKLFF. In DNA form, the CDR3 reads TGCGCCAGCAGCCCGGACAGGCTTGCTAATGAAAAACTGTTTTTT.

This sequence joins TRBV3-1 (or the pseudogene TRBV3-2) and TRBJ2-4, with 10 bases lining up with TRBD2. Germline V gives CDR1 LGHDT, CDR2 YNNKEL (reference sequence). The CDR3 spans 21 residues. J gave up 1 base and V 4 bases, and 19 bases lay outside the gene matches. The CDR3 DNA reads as TGTGCCAGCAGCCCCCGAGCCGTGAGCGGGGGGGTAGCTGGGGCCAAAAACATTCAGTACTTC. Protein: CASSPRAVSGGVAGAKNIQYF.

In this sample, this clone turned up once. This chain uses TRBV18 with TRBJ1-1; 8 bases agree with TRBD1. Germline V gives CDR1 KGHSH, CDR2 LQKENI. J lost 0 bases, V lost 2 bases, and 8 bases had no gene match. This CDR3 comprises 17 residues. CDR3 amino acids: CASSPAGTGLMNTEAFF. In DNA form, the CDR3 reads TGTGCCAGCTCACCAGCCGGGACAGGACTCATGAACACTGAAGCTTTCTTT.

The genes are TRBV3-1 (or the pseudogene TRBV3-2) and TRBJ2-2, with D perhaps TRBD1 (6 bases). V shed 2 bases and J shed 1 base, with 8 bases lying between them. The CDR3 contains 15 residues. Germline values: CDR1 LGHDT, CDR2 YNNKEL (reference sequence). CDR3 amino acids: CASSQLTGNTGELFF. CDR3 DNA sequence: TGTGCCAGCAGCCAATTGACAGGGAACACCGGGGAGCTGTTTTTT.

The CDR3 coding sequence is TGTGCCACCAGTGACAGGAACACCGGGGAGCTGTTTTTT. Its protein is CATSDRNTGELFF. The chain joins TRBV24-1 to TRBJ2-2; D unclear. The V end was cut by 4 bases, the J end by 1 base, with 3 bases between. Germline CDR1 is KGHDR and CDR2 is SFDVKD. CDR3 size: 13 residues.

The chain has TRBV5-6 and TRBJ1-1, with a possible D match to TRBD1 (5 bases). The V and J ends lost 6 bases and 1 base respectively, with 13 bases between them. Germline V CDR1 and CDR2: SGHDT, YYEEEE. The CDR3 spans 14 residues. CDR3 sequence (DNA): TGTGCCAGCATGCCGTTCGGGGGGAACACTGAAGCTTTCTTT. Encoded protein: CASMPFGGNTEAFF.

The genes are TRBV5-1 and TRBJ2-1; possible D gene TRBD1, 5 bases. CDR1 is SGHRS, CDR2 YFSETQ, per germline. The CDR3 has 14 amino acids. The V end was cut by 3 bases, the J end by 7 bases, with 14 bases between. Written as DNA, the CDR3 is TGCGCCAGCAGCTCGGCCCGACAGCTGAATGAGCAGTTCTTC. Translating gives CASSSARQLNEQFF.

The chain combines TRBV4-1 with TRBJ2-5; 11 nucleotides agree with TRBD2. The germline V gene has CDR1 MGHRA and CDR2 YSYEKL. The trim removed 4 bases at V and 1 base at J, leaving 11 bases unmatched. The CDR3 is 18 residues long. CDR3 nucleotide sequence: TGCGCCAGCAGCCGTACCATTGGTGGGACTAGCGGCCAAGAGACCCAGTACTTC. Translating gives CASSRTIGGTSGQETQYF.

V usage is TRBV27 and J usage is TRBJ2-3, with 10 bases matching TRBD1. The CDR3 is made up of 15 amino acids. The germline gives CDR1 MNHEY, CDR2 SMNVEV (reference sequence). The J segment lost 2 bases and the V segment lost 6 bases, leaving 5 bases of the junction unmatched. This chain's CDR3 is CASRGDRGFTDTQYF. The CDR3 DNA is TGTGCCAGCAGGGGGGACAGGGGATTCACAGATACGCAGTATTTT.

V usage is TRBV5-1 and J usage is TRBJ2-3; D remains unclear. Germline CDR1 reads SGHRS; CDR2 reads YFSETQ. V shed 0 bases and J shed 2 bases, with 7 bases lying between them. The CDR3 is 14 residues long. Here the CDR3 DNA reads TGCGCCAGCAGCTTGGAATCGTACACAGATACGCAGTATTTT. Its translation is CASSLESYTDTQYF.

The chain carries TRBV7-9 and TRBJ2-2, with a possible D match to TRBD1 (5 bases). The CDR3 is 15 residues long. CDR1 SEHNR and CDR2 FQNEAQ come from the germline V gene (reference sequence). The V and J ends lost 2 bases and 5 bases respectively, with 12 bases between them. The CDR3 DNA reads TGTGCCAGCAGCTTAATGGTGGGGCAGACCGGGGAGCTGTTTTTT. Translation: CASSLMVGQTGELFF.

CDR3 nucleotide sequence: TGCGCCAGCACCCCCGTGATGGCAGGGGGAAACTATGGCTACACCTTC. This gives the protein CASTPVMAGGNYGYTF. The V call is TRBV4-1, the J call TRBJ1-2; TRBD1 matches at 7 bases. Germline CDR1 and CDR2: MGHRA and YSYEKL. This CDR3 has 16 residues. Unmatched junction bases numbered 13, after V lost 7 bases and J lost 2 bases.

The rearrangement joins TRBV28 to TRBJ1-1; no firm D call. The CDR3 extends over 14 amino acids. Per the germline V gene, CDR1 is MDHEN and CDR2 is SYDVKM. V lost 5 bases, J lost 1 base, and 11 bases lay in between. The CDR3 DNA reads as TGTGCCAGCAGTCGCGGTCTACGGAACACTGAAGCTTTCTTT. Translation gives CASSRGLRNTEAFF.

Comments on this clone: Distinct nucleotide sequences in the sample also encode this CDR3. The chain is built from TRBV11-2 and TRBJ2-3; D is perhaps TRBD1 (5 bases). Trimming took 5 bases from V and 6 from J, leaving 9 bases between them. CDR3 length equals 12 residues. Germline CDR1 and CDR2: SGHAT and FQNNGV. The CDR3 spells CASSPSGDTQYF. CDR3 bases: TGTGCCAGCAGCCCGTCAGGGGATACGCAGTATTTT.

This chain uses TRBV30 with TRBJ1-6; possibly TRBD1 for D (5 bases). The CDR3 sequence is 12 residues long. From germline, CDR1 is GTSNPN and CDR2 SVGIG (reference sequence). The V and J ends lost 3 bases and 10 bases respectively, with 10 bases between them. CDR3 nucleotide sequence: TGTGCCTGGAGCTACGGGGGATCACCCCTCCACTTT. It codes for CAWSYGGSPLHF.

V gene TRBV4-2 combines with J gene TRBJ2-7; D unclear. CDR1 and CDR2 from the germline V gene are LGHNA and YNFKEQ. V dropped 4 bases and J dropped 0 bases, with 13 bases sitting between them. This CDR3 comprises 15 residues. The CDR3 DNA reads TGTGCCAGCAGCCTTGTGCAGTCCCCCTCCTACGAGCAGTACTTC. Translation: CASSLVQSPSYEQYF.

The chain joins TRBV6-5 to TRBJ2-6, with D unresolved. CDR3 length: 15 amino acids. With 0 bases removed from V and 2 bases from J, the gap between germline ends came to 5 bases. The germline V gene encodes CDR1 MNHEY and CDR2 SVGAGI. The CDR3 bases are TGTGCCAGCAGTTACTCGCTAACTGGGGCCAACGTCCTGACTTTC. Translation: CASSYSLTGANVLTF.

The chain uses TRBV2 and TRBJ1-4; TRBD1 might be the D (6 bases). The V end was cut by 4 bases, the J end by 5 bases, with 11 bases between. Germline CDR1 and CDR2: SNHLY and FYNNEI. The CDR3 has 14 residues. The CDR3 here is CASSAGHANEKLFF. The CDR3 DNA reads as TGTGCCAGCAGTGCGGGACATGCAAATGAAAAACTGTTTTTT.